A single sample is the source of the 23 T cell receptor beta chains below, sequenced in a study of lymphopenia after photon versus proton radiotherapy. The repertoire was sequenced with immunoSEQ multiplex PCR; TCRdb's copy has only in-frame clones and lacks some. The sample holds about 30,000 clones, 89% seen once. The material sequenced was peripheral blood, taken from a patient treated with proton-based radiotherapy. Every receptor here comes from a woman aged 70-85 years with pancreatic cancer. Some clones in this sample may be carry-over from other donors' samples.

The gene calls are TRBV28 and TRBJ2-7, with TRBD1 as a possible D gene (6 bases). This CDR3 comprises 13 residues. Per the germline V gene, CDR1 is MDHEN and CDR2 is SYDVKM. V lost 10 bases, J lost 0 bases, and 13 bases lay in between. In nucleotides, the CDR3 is TGTGCCACCTGGACAGAGAGCTCCTACGAGCAGTACTTC. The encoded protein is CATWTESSYEQYF.

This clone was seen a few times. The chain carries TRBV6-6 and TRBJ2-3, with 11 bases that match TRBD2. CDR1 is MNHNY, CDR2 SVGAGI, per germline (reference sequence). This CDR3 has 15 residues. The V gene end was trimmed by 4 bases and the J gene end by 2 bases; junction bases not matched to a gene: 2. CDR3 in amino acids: CASSSSGRNTDTQYF. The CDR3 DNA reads TGTGCCAGCAGTTCTAGCGGGAGGAACACAGATACGCAGTATTTT.

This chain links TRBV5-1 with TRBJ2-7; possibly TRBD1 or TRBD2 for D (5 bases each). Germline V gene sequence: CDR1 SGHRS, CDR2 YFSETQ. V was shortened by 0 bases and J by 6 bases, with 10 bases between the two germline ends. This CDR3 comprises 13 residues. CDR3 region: CASSLVPGTEQYF. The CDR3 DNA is TGCGCCAGCAGCTTGGTACCGGGGACCGAGCAGTACTTC. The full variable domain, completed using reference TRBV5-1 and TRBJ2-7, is KAGVTQTPRYLIKTRGQQVTLSCSPISGHRSVSWYQQTPGQGLQFLFEYFSETQRNKGNFPGRFSGRQFSNSRSEMNVSTLELGDSALYLCASSLVPGTEQYFGPGTRLTVT.

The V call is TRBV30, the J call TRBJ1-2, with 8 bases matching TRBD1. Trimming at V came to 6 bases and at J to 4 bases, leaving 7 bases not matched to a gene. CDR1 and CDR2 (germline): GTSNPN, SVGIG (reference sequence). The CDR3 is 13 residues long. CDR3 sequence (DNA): TGTGCCTGCCCTTCAGGGGGCCCCTATGGCTACACCTTC. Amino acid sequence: CACPSGGPYGYTF.

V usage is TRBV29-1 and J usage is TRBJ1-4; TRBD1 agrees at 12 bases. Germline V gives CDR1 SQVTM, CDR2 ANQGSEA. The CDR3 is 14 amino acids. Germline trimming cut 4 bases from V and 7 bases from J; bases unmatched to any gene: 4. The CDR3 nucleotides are TGCAGCGTTGGGGACAGGGGGCCGGGTGAAAAACTGTTTTTT. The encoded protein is CSVGDRGPGEKLFF.

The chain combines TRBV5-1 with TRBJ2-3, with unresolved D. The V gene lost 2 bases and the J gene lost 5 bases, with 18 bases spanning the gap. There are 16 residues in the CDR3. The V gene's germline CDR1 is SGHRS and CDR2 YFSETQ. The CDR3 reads CASSFVASRGGDTQYF. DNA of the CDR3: TGCGCCAGCAGCTTCGTAGCCTCCCGAGGTGGAGATACGCAGTATTTT.

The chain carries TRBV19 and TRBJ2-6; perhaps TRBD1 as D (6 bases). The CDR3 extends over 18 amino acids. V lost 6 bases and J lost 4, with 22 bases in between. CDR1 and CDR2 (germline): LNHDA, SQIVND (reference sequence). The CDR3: CASSTTEQGLTGANVLTF. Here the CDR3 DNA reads TGTGCCAGTAGCACGACGGAACAGGGTCTTACGGGGGCCAACGTCCTGACTTTC.

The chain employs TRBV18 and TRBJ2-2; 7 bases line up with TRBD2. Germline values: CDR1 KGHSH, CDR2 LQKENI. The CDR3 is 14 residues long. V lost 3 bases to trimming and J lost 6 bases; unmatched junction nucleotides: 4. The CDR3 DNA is TGTGCCAGCTCACCGGAGCGGGACGCCGGGGAGCTGTTTTTT. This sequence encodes CASSPERDAGELFF.

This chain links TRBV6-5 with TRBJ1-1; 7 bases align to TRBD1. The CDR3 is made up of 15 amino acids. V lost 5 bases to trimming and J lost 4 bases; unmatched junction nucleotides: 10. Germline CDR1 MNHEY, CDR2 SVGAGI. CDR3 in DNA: TGTGCCAGCAGTCCACTCGGGCAGGGGGGCACTGAAGCTTTCTTT. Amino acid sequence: CASSPLGQGGTEAFF.

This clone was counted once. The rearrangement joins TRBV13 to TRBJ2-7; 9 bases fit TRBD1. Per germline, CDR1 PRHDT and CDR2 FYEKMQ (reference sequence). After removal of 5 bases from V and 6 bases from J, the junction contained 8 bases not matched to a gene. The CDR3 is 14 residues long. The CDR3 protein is CASSRGQGIVEQYF. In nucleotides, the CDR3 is TGTGCCAGCAGCCGCGGACAGGGGATCGTCGAGCAGTACTTC. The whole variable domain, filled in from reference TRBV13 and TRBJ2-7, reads AAGVIQSPRHLIKEKRETATLKCYPIPRHDTVYWYQQGPGQDPQFLISFYEKMQSDKGSIPDRFSAQQFSDYHSELNMSSLELGDSALYFCASSRGQGIVEQYFGPGTRLTVT.

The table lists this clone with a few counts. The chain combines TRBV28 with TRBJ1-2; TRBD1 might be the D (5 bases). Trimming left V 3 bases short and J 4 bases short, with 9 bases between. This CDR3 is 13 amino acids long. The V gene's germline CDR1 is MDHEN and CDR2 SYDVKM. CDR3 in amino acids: CASSLGGAYGYTF. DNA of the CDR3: TGTGCCAGCAGTTTGGGGGGAGCCTATGGCTACACCTTC.

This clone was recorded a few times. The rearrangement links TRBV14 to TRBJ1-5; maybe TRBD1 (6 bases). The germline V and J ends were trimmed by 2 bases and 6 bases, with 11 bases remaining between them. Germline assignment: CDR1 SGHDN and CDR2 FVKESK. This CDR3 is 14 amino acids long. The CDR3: CASSQSGVGQPQHF. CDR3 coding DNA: TGTGCCAGCAGCCAATCAGGGGTCGGTCAGCCCCAGCATTTT.

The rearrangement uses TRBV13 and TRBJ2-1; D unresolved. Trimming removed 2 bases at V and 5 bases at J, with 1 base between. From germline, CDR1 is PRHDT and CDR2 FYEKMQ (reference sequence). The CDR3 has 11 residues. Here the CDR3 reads CASSLNNEQFF. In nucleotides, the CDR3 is TGTGCCAGCAGCTTAAACAATGAGCAGTTCTTC.

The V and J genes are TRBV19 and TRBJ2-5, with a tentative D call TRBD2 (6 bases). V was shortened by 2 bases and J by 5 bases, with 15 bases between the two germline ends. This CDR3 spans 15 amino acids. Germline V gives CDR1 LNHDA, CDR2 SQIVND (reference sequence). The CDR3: CASSIWRRDGETQYF. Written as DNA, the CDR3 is TGTGCCAGTAGTATATGGAGGCGGGACGGGGAGACCCAGTACTTC.

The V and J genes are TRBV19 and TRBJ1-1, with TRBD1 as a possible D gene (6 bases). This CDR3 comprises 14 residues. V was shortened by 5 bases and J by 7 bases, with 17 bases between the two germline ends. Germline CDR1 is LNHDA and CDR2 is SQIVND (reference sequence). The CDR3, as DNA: TGTGCCAGTAGTCCCTACCAGGGGTACCTTGAAGCTTTCTTT. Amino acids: CASSPYQGYLEAFF.

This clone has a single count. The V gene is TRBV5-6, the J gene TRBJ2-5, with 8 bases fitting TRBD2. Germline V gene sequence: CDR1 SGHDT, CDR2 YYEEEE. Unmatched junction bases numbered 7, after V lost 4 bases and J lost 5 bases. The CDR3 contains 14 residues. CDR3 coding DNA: TGTGCCAGCAGCGCACGGGGACTAGTGGAGACCCAGTACTTC. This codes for CASSARGLVETQYF.

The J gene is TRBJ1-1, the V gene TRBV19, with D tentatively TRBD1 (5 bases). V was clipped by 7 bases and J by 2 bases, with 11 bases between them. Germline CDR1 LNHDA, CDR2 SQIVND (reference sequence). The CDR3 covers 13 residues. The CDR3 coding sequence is TGTGCCAGTACCAGGGCGGGTAACACTGAAGCTTTCTTT. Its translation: CASTRAGNTEAFF.

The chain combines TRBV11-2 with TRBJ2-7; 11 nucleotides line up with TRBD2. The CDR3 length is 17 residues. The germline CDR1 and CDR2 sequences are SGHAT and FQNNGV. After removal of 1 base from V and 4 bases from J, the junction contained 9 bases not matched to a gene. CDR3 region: CASSLGELAGVVYEQYF. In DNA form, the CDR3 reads TGTGCCAGCAGCTTAGGCGAACTAGCGGGAGTAGTTTACGAGCAGTACTTC.

CDR3 DNA: TGTGCCAGCAGTCCAGGGACAGGCCTCAATCAGCCCCAGCATTTT. It yields the protein CASSPGTGLNQPQHF. The chain employs TRBV28 and TRBJ1-5; 8 nucleotides match TRBD1. The length of the CDR3 is 15 residues. The germline gives CDR1 MDHEN, CDR2 SYDVKM. V lost 5 bases, J lost 3 bases, and 6 bases stayed unmatched. The full variable domain, with the rest looked up from reference TRBV28 and TRBJ1-5, is DVKVTQSSRYLVKRTGEKVFLECVQDMDHENMFWYRQDPGLGLRLIYFSYDVKMKEKGDIPEGYSVSREKKERFSLILESASTNQTSMYLCASSPGTGLNQPQHFGDGTRLSIL.

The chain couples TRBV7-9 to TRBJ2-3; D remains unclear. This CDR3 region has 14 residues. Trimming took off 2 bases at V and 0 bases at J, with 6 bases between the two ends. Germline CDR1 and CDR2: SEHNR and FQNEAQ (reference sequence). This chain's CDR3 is CASSLTLSTDTQYF. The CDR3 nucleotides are TGTGCCAGCAGCTTAACCTTGAGCACAGATACGCAGTATTTT.

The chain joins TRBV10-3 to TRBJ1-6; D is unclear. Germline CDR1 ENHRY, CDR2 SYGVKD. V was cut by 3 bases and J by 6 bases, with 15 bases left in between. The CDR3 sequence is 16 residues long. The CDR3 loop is CAISEEAIRSNSPLHF. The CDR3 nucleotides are TGTGCCATCAGTGAAGAGGCCATTAGGAGTAATTCACCCCTCCACTTT.

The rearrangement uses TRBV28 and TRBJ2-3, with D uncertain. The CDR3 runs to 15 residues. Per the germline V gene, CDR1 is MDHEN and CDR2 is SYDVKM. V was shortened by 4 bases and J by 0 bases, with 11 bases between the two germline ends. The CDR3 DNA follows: TGTGCCAGCAGTTGGGTAGATTATAGCACAGATACGCAGTATTTT. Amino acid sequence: CASSWVDYSTDTQYF.

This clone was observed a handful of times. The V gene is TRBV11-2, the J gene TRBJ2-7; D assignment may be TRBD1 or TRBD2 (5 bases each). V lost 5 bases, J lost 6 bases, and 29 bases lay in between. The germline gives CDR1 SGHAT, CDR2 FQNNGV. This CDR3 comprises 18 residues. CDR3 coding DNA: TGTGCCAGCAGCCCTAATTCCCGGGACGCCCGAGCCTTATCCGAGCAGTACTTC. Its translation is CASSPNSRDARALSEQYF.